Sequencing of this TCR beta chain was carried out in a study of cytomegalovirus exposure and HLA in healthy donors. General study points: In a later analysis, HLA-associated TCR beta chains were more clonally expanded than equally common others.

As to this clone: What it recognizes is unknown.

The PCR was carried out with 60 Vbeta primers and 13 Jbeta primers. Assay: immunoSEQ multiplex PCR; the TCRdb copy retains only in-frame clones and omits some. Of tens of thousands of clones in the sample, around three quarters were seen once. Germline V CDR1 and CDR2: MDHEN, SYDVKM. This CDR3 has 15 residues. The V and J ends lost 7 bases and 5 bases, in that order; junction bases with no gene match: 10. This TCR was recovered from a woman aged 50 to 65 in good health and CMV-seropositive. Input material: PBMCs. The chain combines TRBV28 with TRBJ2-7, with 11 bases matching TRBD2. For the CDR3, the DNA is TGTGCCAGCACCCTACGACTAGCGGGAACCGACGAGCAGTACTTC. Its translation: CASTLRLAGTDEQYF.